One and the same sample provided the 12 T cell receptor beta chains below, sequenced in a study of blood T cell repertoires in COVID-19. The protocol was immunoSEQ multiplex PCR, while the TCRdb copy is restricted to in-frame clones and leaves out a portion. The sample has about 500,000 clones; 85% to 90% are singletons. Input material: peripheral blood. The receptor set was obtained from a man in his late teens or twenties with COVID-19, enrolled during active disease.

The chain couples TRBV6-1 to TRBJ2-7, with 7 positions matching TRBD2. The germline V gene has CDR1 MNHNS and CDR2 SASEGT. Trimming cost V 4 bases and J 6 bases; bases outside gene matches: 27. The length of the CDR3 is 20 residues. The CDR3: CASSVRLDVPRTRKICEQYF. The CDR3 bases are TGTGCCAGCAGTGTACGCCTCGATGTACCTCGGACTAGGAAAATCTGCGAGCAGTACTTC.

Here the CDR3 reads CAWSVLGVGGYTF. The CDR3 bases are TGTGCCTGGAGTGTTTTAGGGGTTGGCGGCTACACCTTC. The chain employs TRBV30 and TRBJ1-2; perhaps TRBD1 as D (5 bases). V was clipped by 0 bases and J by 8 bases, with 13 bases between them. The CDR3 length is 13 residues. Germline V lookup: CDR1 GTSNPN, CDR2 SVGIG (reference sequence).

The V and J genes are TRBV11-3 and TRBJ2-1, with 10 positions matching TRBD2. The CDR3 is 15 residues long. From germline, CDR1 is SGHNT and CDR2 YENEEA. Trimming took 1 base from V and 6 from J; bases not matched to a gene: 3. In DNA form, the CDR3 reads TGTGCCAGCAGCTTAGGTTCTAGCGGGGGCAATGAGCAGTTCTTC. Its protein product is CASSLGSSGGNEQFF.

This clone was counted a single time. The rearrangement uses TRBV5-6 and TRBJ1-6; 9 nucleotides align to TRBD1. The CDR3 extends over 15 amino acids. V lost 4 bases, J lost 7 bases, and 6 bases stayed unmatched. The germline V gene has CDR1 SGHDT and CDR2 YYEEEE. The chain's CDR3 is CASSHGTGTNSPLHF. The CDR3 region has the DNA TGTGCCAGCAGCCATGGGACAGGGACGAATTCACCCCTCCACTTT.

The rearrangement uses TRBV19 and TRBJ1-6, with unresolved D. V was trimmed by 3 bases and J by 6 bases, leaving 9 bases between them. Germline loops: CDR1 LNHDA, CDR2 SQIVND (reference sequence). CDR3 length: 14 amino acids. The CDR3 DNA is TGTGCCAGTAGTATGGTCCGGGGTAATTCACCCCTCCACTTT. This codes for CASSMVRGNSPLHF.

The chain recombines TRBV27 with TRBJ2-3; D ambiguous. The CDR3 has 14 amino acids. Trimming cost V 5 bases and J 6 bases, with 15 bases left between them. Germline V gene data show CDR1 as MNHEY and CDR2 as SMNVEV (reference sequence). CDR3 nucleotides: TGTGCCAGCAGTCCCCCTCTAGTTTCCGATACGCAGTATTTT. The encoded protein is CASSPPLVSDTQYF.

This chain links TRBV18 with TRBJ1-1; TRBD1 might be the D (6 bases). Germline loops: CDR1 KGHSH, CDR2 LQKENI. The CDR3 totals 15 residues. V dropped 2 bases and J dropped 4 bases, with 14 bases sitting between them. CDR3 in amino acids: CASSPIAGEGTEAFF. CDR3 bases: TGTGCCAGCTCACCAATCGCAGGGGAGGGCACTGAAGCTTTCTTT. Full variable domain (missing parts from reference TRBV18 and TRBJ1-1): NAGVMQNPRHLVRRRGQEARLRCSPMKGHSHVYWYRQLPEEGLKFMVYLQKENIIDESGMPKERFSAEFPKEGPSILRIQQVVRGDSAAYFCASSPIAGEGTEAFFGQGTRLTVV.

The CDR3 nucleotides are TGTGCCAGCAGTCTTACAGGGGACGAGCAGTACTTC. Its translation: CASSLTGDEQYF. J is TRBJ2-7 and V is TRBV25-1; 7 nucleotides match TRBD1. The CDR3 extends over 12 amino acids. Germline CDR1 is MGHDK and CDR2 is SYGVNS. Losses at the gene ends were 5 bases for V and 5 bases for J; bases not matched to a gene: 3.

For the CDR3, the DNA is TGTGCCAGCAGCCAAGAGCCGCTAGCGGGTACGCAGTATTTT. Its protein product is CASSQEPLAGTQYF. The V and J genes are TRBV16 and TRBJ2-3, with 8 nucleotides matching TRBD2. Trimming at V came to 2 bases and at J to 8 bases, leaving 6 bases not matched to a gene. The CDR3 length is 14 residues. The germline CDR1 and CDR2 sequences are KGHSY and FQNENV. Using reference TRBV16 and TRBJ2-3 for the parts outside the CDR3, the full variable domain is GEEVAQTPKHLVRGEGQKAKLYCAPIKGHSYVFWYQQVLKNEFKFLISFQNENVFDETGMPKERFSAKCLPNSPCSLEIQATKLEDSAVYFCASSQEPLAGTQYFGPGTRLTVL.

The chain employs TRBV4-1 and TRBJ1-1; TRBD1 is a possible D gene (5 bases). The V end lost 0 bases, the J end lost 3 bases, and 17 bases lay between the germline ends. Looked up from germline, CDR1 is MGHRA and CDR2 is YSYEKL. The CDR3 has 17 amino acids. CDR3 nucleotide sequence: TGCGCCAGCAGCCAAGATCCGGGGGGAGGGGCGGACACTGAAGCTTTCTTT. Its protein product is CASSQDPGGGADTEAFF.

V usage is TRBV11-2 and J usage is TRBJ2-3; tentative D call: TRBD2 (5 bases). Germline CDR1 reads SGHAT; CDR2 reads FQNNGV. Trimming cost V 4 bases and J 8 bases, with 19 bases left between them. This CDR3 region has 15 residues. The CDR3 loop reads CASSSDSDARGTQYF. In nucleotides, the CDR3 is TGTGCCAGCAGCTCAGACTCCGACGCACGGGGTACGCAGTATTTT.

The V gene is TRBV7-9, the J gene TRBJ2-3, with a possible D match to TRBD1 (6 bases). The CDR3 sequence is 13 residues long. Germline V gene lookup returns CDR1 SEHNR and CDR2 FQNEAQ (reference sequence). Trimming pared 11 bases from V and 6 bases from J, leaving 18 bases between. The CDR3 loop is CAVQGGIGDTQYF. In nucleotides, the CDR3 is TGTGCCGTACAAGGGGGAATCGGTGATACGCAGTATTTT.